Detailed here is one T cell receptor beta chain. What this receptor recognizes is not known. The input lacks base qualities; no much larger clone sits a single base away. This sample is drawn from a study of PD-1 blockade in classical Hodgkin lymphoma (TCRdb year 2020). Some background on the complete study: Nivolumab dosing was 3 mg/kg intravenously every 2 weeks, continuing until either disease progression or unacceptable toxicity. A peripheral blood immune signature of response to PD-1 blockade in classical Hodgkin lymphoma was defined using TCR beta sequencing and CyTOF.

Findings and caveats that apply to the study as a whole: Only a single clinical trial cohort was studied, and what caused the repertoire differences, possibly disease activity or prior therapy, remained undefined. Baseline diversity similar to that of newly diagnosed patients was observed in trial patients achieving complete response, whereas significantly lower diversity was observed in partial responders and progressors. Baseline TCR diversity was reported as lower in newly diagnosed patients than in healthy donors, and lower still in relapsed/refractory patients. A significant rise by C4D1 was seen in CD4+ but not CD8+ TCR diversity (p=0.0027 vs p=0.16), with the rise being most apparent in complete responders (p=0.02). Lower diversity was observed in patients in whom nivolumab was started less than 1 year after ASCT, and these patients were excluded from later analyses so that confounding by immune reconstitution would be avoided.

The Qiagen DNeasy kit was used to extract genomic DNA both from unsorted PBMCs and from the negatively selected CD4+ and CD8+ fractions. TCR beta CDR3 regions were subjected to amplification by immunoSEQ multiplex PCR with primers that anneal to V and J segments. Amplification bias was minimized using a synthetic immune receptor repertoire, and residual bias was removed computationally after sequencing. On the study's bioinformatics: Repertoire diversity was quantified as the Shannon entropy index using custom Python scripts. The unsorted, CD4+ and CD8+ repertoires were each analyzed separately, with the exception of combined analyses, where CD4+ and CD8+ sequences were merged in silico. Clonal expansion was defined as at least a 2-fold frequency increase after treatment relative to C1D1, with a pseudocount of 0.5 for undetected baseline clones. Clones with 0 or 1 copy at C1D1 were defined as singleton clones, while clones with 2 or more copies were defined as non-singleton clones. Clones expanded in unsorted samples were labelled as CD4+, CD8+ or unknown by matching protein sequences in sorted samples from the same patient. Wilcoxon tests on paired samples were used to test changes in diversity from C1D1 to C4D1. Entries here come from immuneACCESS through TCRdb and include only in-frame sequences with V and J called. Some clones fail to appear in such tables; in the studies checked, an unresolved V gene covers under half of the shortfall, and the cause of the remainder is unknown. V and J calls and clone size are given by that table; D and trimming were obtained from the DNA. For this sample the table gives 7,000 or so clones, of which 60% were detected only once. The ten biggest clones cover 10% of the sample.

The germline V gene yields SGHDN for CDR1 and FVKESK for CDR2. The CDR3 measures 16 amino acids from cysteine to phenylalanine. The sequence is cut down to CDR3 DNA, 48 bases in frame from base 1. Trimming costs V 1 base and J 0 bases, and their ends lie 9 bases apart. Explained via the paper, the time point label denotes: cycle 4 day 1 (C4D1), after 6 weeks of nivolumab. Every trial patient had relapsed following autologous stem cell transplantation, and prior brentuximab vedotin exposure was what differed among cohorts A, B and C. Magnetic negative selection with a Miltenyi CD8+ T cell isolation kit was used to purify CD8+ T cells from thawed PBMCs. The trial cohort included 56 patients with relapsed/refractory classical Hodgkin lymphoma, and each patient had a best overall response of complete response, partial response or progressive disease. Trial patients were treated with single-agent nivolumab in the multi-cohort phase II CheckMate 205 trial. Best overall response was determined by an independent review committee according to the 2007 International Working Group response criteria. Trial PBMCs were collected immediately before nivolumab initiation (C1D1) and during therapy at cycle 2 day 1 and cycle 4 day 1. Peripheral blood was collected in 8 mL Vacutainer Cell Preparation Tubes, from which PBMCs were isolated by centrifugation and then cryopreserved. Purified CD4+ and CD8+ fractions were prepared only for cases in which an additional PBMC sample was available. Magnetically labelled cells were depleted on LS columns in a quadroMACS separator, and the flow-through was collected as the purified fraction.

Rearrangement joined TRBV14 to TRBJ1-4; a confident D gene designation cannot be given. Sample: CD8+ T cells from blood, taken before the fourth cycle of nivolumab. This TCR was recovered from a human donor with classical Hodgkin lymphoma. The CDR3 loop reads CASSQVAGTTNEKLFF. The bases read TGTGCCAGCAGCCAAGTTGCCGGGACAACTAATGAAAAACTGTTTTTT.